This TCR beta chain was documented in a study of CD4 T cells in relation to SARS-CoV-2 and coronaviruses. Profiling relied on immunoSEQ multiplex PCR, and the TCRdb table lists in-frame clones only, not all of them. Among 20,000 to 30,000 clones listed, about 76% were seen once. Unexposed donor CD4+ T cells date from about 2011-2018, before the COVID-19 pandemic. CD4+ T cells were isolated from the cells after around 11 days of culture. Testing used SARS-CoV-2 S/N and four cold-coronavirus spikes on unexposed-donor CD4+ T cells, cells permitting. About this clone: Its specificity is unknown.

This clonotype was obtained from a human donor in good health. The sequencing sample was made of CD4+ T cells from PBMCs, cultured in vitro.

As DNA, the CDR3 is TGCGCCAGCAGCCAAGATCTGGGCGGGCGCTCCTACGAGCAGTACTTC. Its translation: CASSQDLGGRSYEQYF. The chain uses TRBV4-3 and TRBJ2-7; D possibly corresponds to TRBD2 (5 bases). Germline V CDR1 and CDR2: LGHNA, YSLEER. The V end lost 0 bases, the J end lost 0 bases, and 12 bases lay between the germline ends. The CDR3 totals 16 residues.